What follows is one T cell receptor beta chain and its context. Germline V gene sequence: CDR1 SGHDN, CDR2 FVKESK. Trimming took 3 bases from V and 4 from J; bases not matched to a gene: 6. The CDR3 is 15 residues long. Authors' methods: Cell counts per sample came from amplifying reference gene primers. Repertoires were generated with immunoSEQ multiplex PCR, while TCRdb's copy carries only in-frame clones and drops some. The V and J calls and the clone size are those of that table, but D and trimming were determined from the DNA. The sample shows about 190,000 clones, approximately 91% of them seen only once. The data derive from a study of blood T cell repertoires in COVID-19. Study-level background: Acute-phase and convalescent COVID-19 samples originated in the United States, Italy and Spain.

The J gene is TRBJ2-1, the V gene TRBV14; 7 bases agree with TRBD1. The TCR was taken from a woman aged 40 to 49 who had recovered from COVID-19. The material sequenced was peripheral blood. The chain's CDR3 is CASSHRDRIYNEQFF. The CDR3 bases are TGTGCCAGCAGCCACCGGGACAGAATTTACAATGAGCAGTTCTTC.